These 22 T cell receptor beta chains share one sample of origin, sequenced in a study of cytomegalovirus exposure and HLA in healthy donors. TCRdb keeps only in-frame clones here, not all; method: immunoSEQ multiplex PCR. The table has 100,000 to 150,000 clones, 85% to 95% seen once. Sequenced material: PBMCs. All receptors derive from a woman aged 18-29 years in good health and CMV-seronegative.

The rearrangement uses TRBV30 and TRBJ2-5; 9 bases are a match to TRBD1. Germline assignment: CDR1 GTSNPN and CDR2 SVGIG (reference sequence). Germline trimming cut 1 base from V and 2 bases from J; bases unmatched to any gene: 11. The CDR3 runs to 17 residues. For the CDR3, the DNA is TGTGCCTGGAGTGGGGACAGGGCGAGCTACGGACAAGAGACCCAGTACTTC. Translation: CAWSGDRASYGQETQYF.

This clone was counted once. The rearrangement joins TRBV6-1 to TRBJ1-2, with D hard to call. CDR1 and CDR2 (germline): MNHNS, SASEGT. Trimming removed 9 bases at V and 8 bases at J, with 10 bases between. The CDR3 contains 10 residues. The CDR3 sequence: CASYGVGYTF. In DNA form, the CDR3 reads TGTGCCAGTTACGGGGTCGGCTACACCTTC.

This clone occurred once. V gene TRBV4-1 combines with J gene TRBJ2-1; 8 bases align to TRBD1. This CDR3 comprises 15 residues. Germline CDR1 and CDR2: MGHRA and YSYEKL. Trimming took 4 bases from V and 1 from J; bases not matched to a gene: 3. The CDR3 loop is CASSPGGASYNEQFF. The CDR3 DNA follows: TGCGCCAGCAGCCCAGGGGGCGCATCCTACAATGAGCAGTTCTTC.

The gene calls are TRBV5-4 and TRBJ2-7; D possibly corresponds to TRBD1 (6 bases). Trimming left V 4 bases short and J 0 bases short, with 11 bases between. Germline V lookup: CDR1 SGHNT, CDR2 YYREEE (reference sequence). The CDR3 is 14 amino acids. The CDR3 reads CASSVQGSSYEQYF. CDR3 coding DNA: TGTGCCAGCAGCGTTCAGGGGAGCTCCTACGAGCAGTACTTC.

This chain connects TRBV29-1 to TRBJ2-7; TRBD1 agrees at 9 bases. V lost 7 bases to trimming and J lost 3 bases; unmatched junction nucleotides: 7. CDR3 length equals 13 residues. The germline V gene encodes CDR1 SQVTM and CDR2 ANQGSEA. DNA of the CDR3: TGCAGCGCAGCCGGGACAGGGTACTACGAGCAGTACTTC. Translating it yields CSAAGTGYYEQYF.

This chain uses TRBV30 with TRBJ1-2, with TRBD1 matching over 7 bases. V was clipped by 5 bases and J by 4 bases; unmatched bases: 4. The CDR3 runs 12 residues. Germline V gene lookup returns CDR1 GTSNPN and CDR2 SVGIG (reference sequence). CDR3 protein: CAWATGSYGYTF. CDR3 in DNA: TGTGCCTGGGCGACAGGGAGCTATGGCTACACCTTC.

This clone showed up just a few times. The genes are TRBV6-1 and TRBJ2-7; D uncertain. Germline values: CDR1 MNHNS, CDR2 SASEGT. The CDR3 covers 14 residues. Trimming cost V 6 bases and J 9 bases, with 21 bases left between them. CDR3 loop: CASSEQTLGSRQYF. CDR3 sequence (DNA): TGTGCCAGCAGCGAACAGACTCTCGGTTCGCGGCAGTACTTC.

The chain links TRBV2 to TRBJ2-2; D may be TRBD1 (6 bases). Germline V gives CDR1 SNHLY, CDR2 FYNNEI. The CDR3 contains 13 residues. V was trimmed by 3 bases and J by 7 bases, leaving 9 bases between them. CDR3 coding DNA: TGTGCCAGCAGTGAGGGGGCTATCGGGGAGCTGTTTTTT. It specifies CASSEGAIGELFF.

This chain uses TRBV4-2 with TRBJ2-1, with D perhaps matching TRBD2 (6 bases). The CDR3 consists of 14 residues. The V end was cut by 3 bases, the J end by 8 bases, with 14 bases between. The germline V gene encodes CDR1 LGHNA and CDR2 YNFKEQ. The CDR3 reads CASSHGTGGDEQFF. CDR3 nucleotides: TGTGCCAGCAGCCACGGGACCGGCGGGGATGAGCAGTTCTTC.

V and J are TRBV4-1 and TRBJ2-1; 11 bases align to TRBD2. With V trimmed by 1 base and J by 5 bases, 13 bases remained unmatched. Germline CDR1 reads MGHRA; CDR2 reads YSYEKL. The CDR3 is 19 amino acids. In DNA form, the CDR3 reads TGCGCCAGCAGCCAAGGGGTTTGGGTAGCGGGGGGGATCCACAATGAGCAGTTCTTC. This translates into CASSQGVWVAGGIHNEQFF.

This clone was counted once. The chain recombines TRBV6-6 with TRBJ1-5; D unresolved. Trimming stripped 6 bases from V and 3 bases from J, with 6 bases between. CDR1 is MNHNY and CDR2 is SVGAGI in the germline V gene (reference sequence). The CDR3 contains 12 residues. The CDR3 nucleotides read TGTGCCAGCAGCCTAAACAATCAGCCCCAGCATTTT. This translates into CASSLNNQPQHF.

J is TRBJ1-4 and V is TRBV10-1; D remains ambiguous. Germline CDR1 and CDR2: WNHNN and SYGVQD (reference sequence). The CDR3 extends over 13 amino acids. V lost 0 bases and J 8 bases, leaving 7 bases between the germline ends. The CDR3 spells CASSESGNEKLFF. The DNA for the CDR3 is TGCGCCAGCAGTGAGTCCGGGAACGAAAAACTGTTTTTT.

The genes are TRBV7-9 and TRBJ2-3, with TRBD2 matching over 7 bases. The germline gives CDR1 SEHNR, CDR2 FQNEAQ (reference sequence). The junction had 4 bases not matched to a gene; V was cut back by 3 bases and J by 1 base. CDR3 size: 15 residues. The CDR3 nucleotides are TGTGCCAGCAGCTTCCGTGGGGGGGGCACAGATACGCAGTATTTT. Amino acids: CASSFRGGGTDTQYF. Drawing the rest from reference TRBV7-9 and TRBJ2-3, the complete variable domain is DTGVSQNPRHKITKRGQNVTFRCDPISEHNRLYWYRQTLGQGPEFLTYFQNEAQLEKSRLLSDRFSAERPKGSFSTLEIQRTEQGDSAMYLCASSFRGGGTDTQYFGPGTRLTVL.

The V and J genes are TRBV19 and TRBJ1-5, with 7 bases matching TRBD1. The CDR3 is 15 residues long. After removal of 5 bases from V and 1 base from J, the junction contained 5 bases not matched to a gene. The germline V gene encodes CDR1 LNHDA and CDR2 SQIVND (reference sequence). CDR3 region: CASSADRQSNQPQHF. The CDR3 DNA reads as TGTGCCAGTAGTGCGGACAGGCAGAGCAATCAGCCCCAGCATTTT.

A note on this clone: At one of its ends the junction is not consistent with the germline gene, which may arise from a read error. This CDR3 reads CASSLDSYNEQFF. CDR3 nucleotides: TGTGCTAGCAGCTTGGACAGCTACAATGAGCAGTTCTTC. This chain uses TRBV7-7 with TRBJ2-1, with D maybe TRBD1 (6 bases). This CDR3 has 13 residues. CDR1 and CDR2 from the germline V gene are SSHAT and FNYEAQ (reference sequence).

The chain is built from TRBV9 and TRBJ2-2, with 11 positions matching TRBD1. The germline V gene has CDR1 SGDLS and CDR2 YYNGEE. With 2 bases clipped from V and 2 bases from J, the junction kept 5 bases outside the gene matches. CDR3 length: 17 amino acids. The DNA of the CDR3 is TGTGCCAGCAGCGTTTCCGGACAGGGGGCCAACACCGGGGAGCTGTTTTTT. This encodes CASSVSGQGANTGELFF.

The chain uses TRBV2 and TRBJ2-2, with D unresolved. This CDR3 has 12 amino acids. Germline lookup yields CDR1 SNHLY and CDR2 FYNNEI. Between the trimmed V and J ends, which lost 2 bases and 5 bases, there was a span of 3 bases. This CDR3 reads CASSEPTGELFF. DNA of the CDR3: TGTGCCAGCAGTGAACCGACCGGGGAGCTGTTTTTT.

The chain combines TRBV6-6 with TRBJ1-1; D remains ambiguous. Trimming stripped 0 bases from V and 0 bases from J, with 11 bases between. Germline V CDR1 and CDR2: MNHNY, SVGAGI (reference sequence). The CDR3 loop spans 16 amino acids. The CDR3 DNA reads TGTGCCAGCAGTTACTCGCGTACAGCCCTGAACACTGAAGCTTTCTTT. Amino acid sequence: CASSYSRTALNTEAFF.

The chain uses TRBV19 and TRBJ1-5; D possibly corresponds to TRBD1 (6 bases). CDR3 length: 14 amino acids. V was pared by 0 bases and J by 8 bases, with 11 bases between. CDR1 and CDR2 from the germline V gene are LNHDA and SQIVND (reference sequence). The CDR3 protein is CASSIDRGSKPQHF. DNA of the CDR3: TGTGCCAGTAGTATAGACAGGGGTAGTAAGCCCCAGCATTTT.

V usage is TRBV9 and J usage is TRBJ2-5; a possible D gene is TRBD1 (5 bases). The germline V gene has CDR1 SGDLS and CDR2 YYNGEE. V was cut by 4 bases and J by 4 bases, with 23 bases left in between. The CDR3 loop spans 17 amino acids. DNA for the CDR3: TGTGCCAGCAGCCAACAAGGGGTTGGGGATTCGAGAGAGACCCAGTACTTC. Protein sequence: CASSQQGVGDSRETQYF.

V usage is TRBV6-1 and J usage is TRBJ2-2, with D possibly being TRBD1 (5 bases). The V end was cut by 5 bases, the J end by 7 bases, with 11 bases between. CDR1 is MNHNS, CDR2 SASEGT, per germline. The CDR3 has 13 amino acids. This CDR3 reads CASSLQAYGELFF. Here the CDR3 DNA reads TGTGCCAGCAGTTTACAGGCATACGGGGAGCTGTTTTTT.

The chain combines TRBV2 with TRBJ2-1; unclear D gene. Germline V CDR1 and CDR2: SNHLY, FYNNEI. This CDR3 spans 13 amino acids. Between the trimmed V and J ends, which lost 0 bases and 11 bases, there was a span of 11 bases. CDR3 sequence (DNA): TGTGCCAGCAGTGAAGCGCGGTTACCTAAGCAGTTCTTC. Protein sequence: CASSEARLPKQFF. The variable domain in full, completed from reference TRBV2 and TRBJ2-1, reads EPEVTQTPSHQVTQMGQEVILRCVPISNHLYFYWYRQILGQKVEFLVSFYNNEISEKSEIFDDQFSVERPDGSNFTLKIRSTKLEDSAMYFCASSEARLPKQFFGPGTRLTVL.